One and the same sample provided the 6 T cell receptor beta chains below, sequenced in a study of OX40 agonist ivuxolimab in advanced cancers. Sequencing was performed with immunoSEQ multiplex PCR; in TCRdb, only in-frame clones are kept and a portion is missing. The sample has about 94,000 clones; 94% are singletons. The sample consisted of CD4+ or CD8+ T cells sorted from blood, taken in a trial of the OX40 agonist ivuxolimab. The receptor set was obtained from an adult with an advanced solid tumor such as melanoma, head and neck, liver or kidney cancer.

The chain joins TRBV6-1 to TRBJ1-2, with a possible D match to TRBD1 (6 bases). CDR3 length equals 13 residues. Germline assignment: CDR1 MNHNS and CDR2 SASEGT. The V end lost 1 base, the J end lost 3 bases, and 6 bases lay between the germline ends. The CDR3 region is CASSEDRDYGYTF. CDR3 nucleotide sequence: TGTGCCAGCAGTGAAGACAGGGACTATGGCTACACCTTC.

CDR3 bases: TGTGCCAGCAGCCCGAGGACTAGCGGGGAGACCCAGTACTTC. Translation gives CASSPRTSGETQYF. This rearrangement joins TRBV11-3 to TRBJ2-5, with 11 bases matching TRBD2. V gave up 5 bases and J gave up 5 bases; unmatched junction bases: 4. Germline values: CDR1 SGHNT, CDR2 YENEEA. The length of the CDR3 is 14 residues.

The chain recombines TRBV6-6 with TRBJ2-7; 9 bases are shared with TRBD1. The V and J ends lost 6 bases and 7 bases, in that order; junction bases with no gene match: 10. The CDR3 loop spans 14 amino acids. Germline V gene lookup returns CDR1 MNHNY and CDR2 SVGAGI (reference sequence). For the CDR3, the DNA is TGTGCCAGCAGCCATCTACAGGGGGCTGATGAGCAGTACTTC. It translates to CASSHLQGADEQYF.

The V and J genes are TRBV4-3 and TRBJ2-1; 8 bases map to TRBD2. This CDR3 has 17 residues. Unmatched junction bases numbered 10, after V lost 0 bases and J lost 6 bases. Germline V CDR1 and CDR2: LGHNA, YSLEER. The CDR3: CASSQDQGLAFFNEQFF. The CDR3 DNA is TGCGCCAGCAGCCAAGATCAAGGACTAGCCTTTTTCAATGAGCAGTTCTTC.

The chain is built from TRBV7-2 and TRBJ2-1; maybe TRBD1 (5 bases). The length of the CDR3 is 15 residues. The germline CDR1 and CDR2 sequences are SGHTA and FQGNSA. Trimming took off 1 base at V and 8 bases at J, with 15 bases between the two ends. CDR3 sequence reads: CASSLVRAGKDEQFF. The DNA for the CDR3 is TGTGCCAGCAGCTTAGTCCGTGCAGGGAAGGATGAGCAGTTCTTC. Filled out from reference TRBV7-2 and TRBJ2-1, the complete variable domain reads GAGVSQSPSNKVTEKGKDVELRCDPISGHTALYWYRQSLGQGLEFLIYFQGNSAPDKSGLPSDRFSAERTGGSVSTLTIQRTQQEDSAVYLCASSLVRAGKDEQFFGPGTRLTVL.

The J gene is TRBJ1-1, the V gene TRBV19; TRBD1 agrees at 7 bases. The V segment lost 6 bases and the J segment 7 bases; nucleotides outside the gene matches: 20. The CDR3 has 17 residues. CDR1 is LNHDA and CDR2 is SQIVND in the germline V gene (reference sequence). The CDR3 sequence: CASSKSTGRIGEGEAFF. CDR3 in DNA: TGTGCCAGTAGCAAATCGACAGGGAGGATTGGAGAGGGTGAAGCTTTCTTT.